This T cell receptor beta chain originates from a study of blood T cell repertoires in COVID-19. Participants were placed into cohorts based on the clinical history they reported. A case of COVID-19 had been met by exposed participants within 2 weeks before study entry. There are 13 residues in the CDR3. Germline-derived CDR1 and CDR2 are SQVTM and ANQGSEA. The ends were cut back, 6 bases at V and 4 bases at J, with 15 bases in the middle. Assay used: immunoSEQ multiplex PCR; TCRdb lists only in-frame clones, some missing. The table has hundreds of thousands of clones, around 84% seen once. The receptor's source is a man aged 40-49 years who had been exposed to COVID-19. The rearrangement joins TRBV29-1 to TRBJ1-2, with D perhaps matching TRBD1 (5 bases). Input material: PBMCs or T cells enriched from blood (not recorded which). The CDR3 sequence is CSVSEQAIYGYTF. Here the CDR3 DNA reads TGCAGCGTATCGGAACAGGCCATCTATGGCTACACCTTC.